This T cell receptor beta chain originates from a study of CD8+CD57+ T cells in acquired aplastic anemia. Profiles of TCR beta VDJ and CDR3 were generated from a genomic DNA template. TCRdb re-called the reads through MiXCR, storing one row per CDR3 protein. The data hold about 160,000 distinct CDR3 sequences, with 70% to 80% observed a single time. Only patients with CD8+CD57+ cell expansion on flow cytometry were chosen for sequencing. J gave up 4 bases and V 5 bases, and 8 bases lay outside the gene matches. The CDR3 consists of 13 residues. Germline lookup yields CDR1 DFQATT and CDR2 SNEGSKA (reference sequence).

Sequencing was carried out using sorted CD4+, CD8+, or CD8+CD57+ T cells (not recorded which) from PBMCs. This TCR derives from a human donor with aplastic anemia. The chain uses TRBV20-1 and TRBJ2-7; the match to TRBD1 covers 7 bases. CDR3 residues: CSAQGGRDYEQYF. The DNA for the CDR3 is TGCAGTGCTCAAGGGGGCAGGGATTACGAGCAGTACTTC.